The present T cell receptor (beta chain) was sequenced within a study of T cell repertoires in cytomegalovirus infection. Across the whole study: Public signatures in TCR beta pointed to CMV infection and matching HLA type.

Using its own MiXCR run on the reads, TCRdb lists one record per CDR3 protein. The sample includes about 140,000 distinct CDR3 sequences, about 6.3% of them seen just once. There are a few counts of this clonotype. Its cognate antigen is unknown. CDR3 length: 14 amino acids. Germline V CDR1 and CDR2: DFQATT, SNEGSKA (reference sequence). Trimming took off 5 bases at V and 3 bases at J, with 14 bases between the two ends. Study outcomes and limitations: Cumulated frequencies of public TCR beta families served to identify carriers of CMV plus the relevant HLA. There were HLA-C-restricted CMV-specific TCR beta clonotypes dominating the ex vivo response.

V usage is TRBV20-1 and J usage is TRBJ1-5; D is perhaps TRBD1 (6 bases). The clonotype originates from a human donor in good health (CMV status not recorded). Some clones in this sample may be carry-over from other donors' samples. Material: PBMCs. CDR3 region: CSAFRGGLNQPQHF. CDR3 nucleotide sequence: TGCAGTGCTTTCCGGGGGGGCCTCAATCAGCCCCAGCATTTT.